Each of the 28 T cell receptor beta chains below was sequenced from the same sample in a study of cytomegalovirus exposure and HLA in healthy donors (dated by TCRdb to 2017 to 2019). Libraries were prepared through the immunoSEQ multiplex PCR assay. For the multiplex PCR, a mixture combining 60 forward primers for TCR Vbeta segments and 13 reverse primers for TCR Jbeta segments was used. This is the immuneACCESS table as TCRdb keeps it, with only in-frame sequences that have V and J called. A part of the clones is gone; compared with another copy, unresolved V genes explain less than half, and the rest is unexplained. In this sample the table shows about 160,000 clones, around 74% of which occur a single time. Approximately 1.4% of the sample rests with the top ten. The specimen was PBMCs. The receptor set was obtained from a woman aged 30 to 39 in good health and CMV-seronegative.

Points on this clone: This may be a read error, as it is one base from a much larger clone. This sample includes further DNA sequences coding for the same CDR3. This chain links TRBV7-9 with TRBJ1-1, with D possibly matching TRBD1 (5 bases). Per the germline V gene, CDR1 is SEHNR and CDR2 is FQNEAQ (reference sequence). The CDR3 contains 13 residues. Trimming pared 3 bases from V and 0 bases from J, leaving 5 bases between. CDR3: CASSLDMNTEAFF. CDR3 in DNA: TGTGCCAGCAGCTTGGACATGAACACTGAAGCTTTCTTT.

The gene calls are TRBV15 and TRBJ1-5; D remains ambiguous. The V end lost 2 bases, the J end lost 4 bases, and 3 bases lay between the germline ends. The CDR3 is 12 residues long. Germline loops: CDR1 LNHNV, CDR2 YYDKDF (reference sequence). DNA for the CDR3: TGTGCCACCAGCAGACCGAATCAGCCCCAGCATTTT. It codes for CATSRPNQPQHF.

This chain joins TRBV18 and TRBJ1-1; D is perhaps TRBD1 (5 bases). Between the trimmed V and J ends, which lost 3 bases and 6 bases, there was a span of 20 bases. Germline V gives CDR1 KGHSH, CDR2 LQKENI. The CDR3 length is 16 residues. The CDR3 DNA is TGTGCCAGCTCACCTCACCCACCGGGGGAGGGTGCTGAAGCTTTCTTT. The encoded protein is CASSPHPPGEGAEAFF.

This clone came up once. V is TRBV9 and J is TRBJ1-2; the D gene is possibly TRBD1 (6 bases). The V gene lost 4 bases and the J gene lost 4 bases, with 14 bases spanning the gap. This CDR3 contains 14 residues. Germline V gene data show CDR1 as SGDLS and CDR2 as YYNGEE. This chain's CDR3 is CASSPWTDPYGYTF. DNA for the CDR3: TGTGCCAGCAGCCCCTGGACAGACCCCTATGGCTACACCTTC.

The chain employs TRBV30 and TRBJ1-2; a weak D match, TRBD1 (5 bases). Trimming shortened V by 1 base and J by 4 bases, and 10 bases separated the two germline ends. The CDR3 has 13 amino acids. Germline V gives CDR1 GTSNPN, CDR2 SVGIG (reference sequence). The CDR3 bases are TGTGCCTGGAGTGGGGGCCCGACCTATGGCTACACCTTC. Amino acids: CAWSGGPTYGYTF.

V and J are TRBV19 and TRBJ1-1; D is undetermined. Germline CDR1 is LNHDA and CDR2 is SQIVND (reference sequence). V was shortened by 4 bases and J by 1 base, with 13 bases between the two germline ends. The CDR3 contains 15 residues. The CDR3 DNA reads TGTGCCAGTAGTACAATTGGAGCCCAGAACACTGAAGCTTTCTTT. Translation: CASSTIGAQNTEAFF.

With respect to this clone: The missing conserved phenylalanine or tryptophan at the end of this CDR3 makes a read error likely. The DNA is omitted, as the CDR3 cannot be located on it reliably, and the CDR3 follows TCRdb's listing. This rearrangement joins TRBV5-1 to TRBJ2-7; the table's D gene call, TRBD2, was not cross checked with the DNA. The CDR3 extends over 12 residues, inclusive of both ends. Germline V gene data show CDR1 as SGHRS and CDR2 as YFSETQ. This CDR3 is CASSSPGEGVPL.

The chain uses TRBV7-2 and TRBJ1-4; 10 nucleotides line up with TRBD1. CDR3 length: 15 amino acids. The V segment lost 3 bases and the J segment 5 bases; nucleotides outside the gene matches: 3. Germline CDR1 SGHTA, CDR2 FQGNSA. Written as DNA, the CDR3 is TGTGCCAGCAGCTTGCGACAGGGGGCAAATGAAAAACTGTTTTTT. Protein product: CASSLRQGANEKLFF. Together with reference TRBV7-2 and TRBJ1-4, the CDR3 gives the full variable domain: GAGVSQSPSNKVTEKGKDVELRCDPISGHTALYWYRQSLGQGLEFLIYFQGNSAPDKSGLPSDRFSAERTGGSVSTLTIQRTQQEDSAVYLCASSLRQGANEKLFFGSGTQLSVL.

The chain joins TRBV5-1 to TRBJ2-5; 7 bases align to TRBD1. The germline gives CDR1 SGHRS, CDR2 YFSETQ. The junction had 3 bases not matched to a gene; V was cut back by 2 bases and J by 2 bases. The CDR3 spans 14 residues. CDR3 in amino acids: CASSFMGQQETQYF. The CDR3 DNA sequence: TGCGCCAGCAGCTTCATGGGACAGCAAGAGACCCAGTACTTC.

This clone appeared many times. The same CDR3 is also encoded by other DNA sequences in this sample. This sequence joins TRBV5-6 and TRBJ2-3, with D possibly matching TRBD1 (8 bases). CDR3 length: 15 residues. Trimming took 4 bases from V and 1 from J, leaving 13 bases between them. The germline V gene encodes CDR1 SGHDT and CDR2 YYEEEE. CDR3 amino acids: CASSSGTGGTDTQYF. The CDR3 DNA sequence: TGTGCCAGCAGCAGCGGGACAGGCGGCACAGATACGCAGTATTTT.

The CDR3 bases are TGTGCCAGCAGGGGGGACTTATCCTACAATGAGCAGTTCTTC. It encodes CASRGDLSYNEQFF. V and J are TRBV7-8 and TRBJ2-1; possible D gene TRBD2, 6 bases. CDR1 is SGHVS and CDR2 is FQNEAQ in the germline V gene. This CDR3 contains 14 residues. Trimming removed 6 bases from V and 1 base from J, with 10 bases in between. Full variable domain (remainder filled in from reference TRBV7-8 and TRBJ2-1): GAGVSQSPRYKVAKRGQDVALRCDPISGHVSLFWYQQALGQGPEFLTYFQNEAQLDKSGLPSDRFFAERPEGSVSTLKIQRTQQEDSAVYLCASRGDLSYNEQFFGPGTRLTVL.

As to this clone: Other nucleotide sequences in the sample specify the same CDR3. The chain is built from TRBV18 and TRBJ2-7; 13 bases fit TRBD2. There are 15 residues in the CDR3. Germline V gene data show CDR1 as KGHSH and CDR2 as LQKENI. The ends lost 2 bases at V and 2 bases at J; junction bases unmatched: 0. Written as DNA, the CDR3 is TGTGCCAGCTCACCAGGGACTAGCGGGGCCTACGAGCAGTACTTC. Translating gives CASSPGTSGAYEQYF.

The chain links TRBV5-1 to TRBJ2-1; 10 bases line up with TRBD1. CDR1 and CDR2 (germline): SGHRS, YFSETQ. The J segment lost 9 bases and the V segment lost 9 bases, leaving 9 bases of the junction unmatched. The CDR3 is made up of 13 amino acids. The CDR3 bases are TGCGCCATCCGATCCGGGGACAGGGGTGAGCAGTTCTTC. This codes for CAIRSGDRGEQFF. Full variable domain (rest looked up from reference TRBV5-1 and TRBJ2-1): KAGVTQTPRYLIKTRGQQVTLSCSPISGHRSVSWYQQTPGQGLQFLFEYFSETQRNKGNFPGRFSGRQFSNSRSEMNVSTLELGDSALYLCAIRSGDRGEQFFGPGTRLTVL.

A single count supports this clone. This chain links TRBV9 with TRBJ2-7, with D maybe TRBD2 (5 bases). The germline CDR1 and CDR2 sequences are SGDLS and YYNGEE. V lost 4 bases and J lost 3, with 17 bases in between. There are 15 residues in the CDR3. For the CDR3, the DNA is TGTGCCAGCAGCTGGGCGGGTGACGGCGACTACGAGCAGTACTTC. It translates to CASSWAGDGDYEQYF.

This chain connects TRBV7-3 to TRBJ2-7, with D maybe TRBD2 (7 bases). V was trimmed by 5 bases and J by 6 bases, leaving 14 bases between them. This CDR3 comprises 13 residues. The germline CDR1 and CDR2 sequences are SGHTA and FQGTGA. CDR3 sequence: CASSLLGGGEQYF. The CDR3 bases are TGTGCCAGCAGCCTCCTGGGAGGGGGCGAGCAGTACTTC.

The rearrangement joins TRBV2 to TRBJ2-5, with D unresolved. CDR1 is SNHLY and CDR2 is FYNNEI in the germline V gene. The CDR3 sequence is 12 residues long. Trimming pared 6 bases from V and 0 bases from J, leaving 5 bases between. The CDR3 DNA sequence: TGTGCCAGCAGACAGTACCAAGAGACCCAGTACTTC. It translates to CASRQYQETQYF.

The chain carries TRBV5-5 and TRBJ1-1; a possible D gene is TRBD1 (6 bases). The germline gives CDR1 SGHKS, CDR2 YYEKEE (reference sequence). CDR3 length equals 13 residues. V lost 6 bases and J 7 bases, leaving 16 bases between the germline ends. CDR3 protein: CASTVRVQGEAFF. The CDR3 nucleotides are TGTGCCAGCACCGTCAGAGTACAGGGTGAAGCTTTCTTT. The full variable domain, its missing parts supplied by reference TRBV5-5 and TRBJ1-1, is DAGVTQSPTHLIKTRGQQVTLRCSPISGHKSVSWYQQVLGQGPQFIFQYYEKEERGRGNFPDRFSARQFPNYSSELNVNALLLGDSALYLCASTVRVQGEAFFGQGTRLTVV.

The CDR3 nucleotides are TGTGCCAGCAGCCCCCGACATGGGAGCTCCTATAATTCACCCCTCCACTTT. It encodes CASSPRHGSSYNSPLHF. The rearrangement uses TRBV14 and TRBJ1-6; D uncertain. The length of the CDR3 is 17 residues. Germline lookup yields CDR1 SGHDN and CDR2 FVKESK. Trimming left V 4 bases short and J 0 bases short, with 13 bases between.

V is TRBV5-4 and J is TRBJ1-2; the D is unclear. Germline-derived CDR1 and CDR2 are SGHNT and YYREEE (reference sequence). V shed 0 bases and J shed 4 bases, with 10 bases lying between them. The CDR3 is made up of 14 amino acids. This chain's CDR3 is CASSLDLSGYGYTF. CDR3 coding DNA: TGTGCCAGCAGCTTGGACCTTTCAGGCTATGGCTACACCTTC. Based on the CDR3 plus reference TRBV5-4 and TRBJ1-2, the full variable domain is ETGVTQSPTHLIKTRGQQVTLRCSSQSGHNTVSWYQQALGQGPQFIFQYYREEENGRGNFPPRFSGLQFPNYSSELNVNALELDDSALYLCASSLDLSGYGYTFGSGTRLTVV.

This chain uses TRBV5-5 with TRBJ1-4; a possible D gene is TRBD1 (5 bases). Germline V CDR1 and CDR2: SGHKS, YYEKEE (reference sequence). The CDR3 contains 15 residues. V lost 2 bases, J lost 0 bases, and 8 bases lay in between. The CDR3 reads CASSLRGATNEKLFF. Here the CDR3 DNA reads TGTGCCAGCAGCTTAAGGGGCGCAACTAATGAAAAACTGTTTTTT.

The chain employs TRBV11-2 and TRBJ2-7; 7 bases map to TRBD1. The CDR3 sequence is 14 residues long. The germline V gene has CDR1 SGHAT and CDR2 FQNNGV. Trimming cost V 1 base and J 3 bases; bases outside gene matches: 3. CDR3 coding DNA: TGTGCCAGCAGCTTAGCGCCAGGGGGCTACGAGCAGTACTTC. Encoded protein: CASSLAPGGYEQYF.

The chain employs TRBV27 and TRBJ1-4, with 7 positions matching TRBD1. This CDR3 has 18 amino acids. V dropped 8 bases and J dropped 8; count of bases not matched to a gene: 23. Germline CDR1 reads MNHEY; CDR2 reads SMNVEV (reference sequence). The CDR3 reads CASPSRETGPFSGEKLFF. Written as DNA, the CDR3 is TGTGCCAGCCCCTCTCGTGAGACAGGGCCCTTCTCGGGGGAAAAACTGTTTTTT.

The gene calls are TRBV7-9 and TRBJ1-6, with D possibly matching TRBD1 (5 bases). CDR1 and CDR2 from the germline V gene are SEHNR and FQNEAQ (reference sequence). This CDR3 spans 15 amino acids. The V end was cut by 7 bases, the J end by 6 bases, with 16 bases between. The CDR3 DNA is TGTGCCAGCAACCCCCAGGGTGCCTCTAATTCACCCCTCCACTTT. Translated, it gives CASNPQGASNSPLHF.

The rearrangement joins TRBV5-4 to TRBJ1-4, with D possibly being TRBD1 (5 bases). Germline CDR1 and CDR2: SGHNT and YYREEE (reference sequence). The CDR3 totals 17 residues. Trimming took off 1 base at V and 0 bases at J, with 13 bases between the two ends. CDR3 region: CASSLWSDRSTNEKLFF. In DNA form, the CDR3 reads TGTGCCAGCAGCTTGTGGTCTGACAGATCAACTAATGAAAAACTGTTTTTT.

This chain links TRBV4-1 with TRBJ1-4, with 7 bases aligning to TRBD1. Germline-derived CDR1 and CDR2 are MGHRA and YSYEKL. The length of the CDR3 is 15 residues. V lost 4 bases and J lost 7; bases outside the gene matches: 9. CDR3 residues: CASSLQTGEAEKLFF. As DNA, the CDR3 is TGCGCCAGCAGCCTACAAACAGGGGAGGCTGAAAAACTGTTTTTT.

The chain has TRBV11-2 and TRBJ1-2; no firm D call. The CDR3 has 14 amino acids. Trimming took 5 bases from V and 4 from J, leaving 14 bases between them. CDR1 SGHAT and CDR2 FQNNGV come from the germline V gene. CDR3 DNA: TGTGCCAGCAGCCACGCGGAGGGTCGCTATGGCTACACCTTC. This sequence encodes CASSHAEGRYGYTF.

This chain links TRBV4-2 with TRBJ1-2; D gene uncertain. Trimming stripped 6 bases from V and 3 bases from J, with 14 bases between. CDR3 size: 14 residues. Germline V CDR1 and CDR2: LGHNA, YNFKEQ. The CDR3: CASSRSGFDYGYTF. In nucleotides, the CDR3 is TGTGCCAGCAGTCGTTCGGGGTTTGACTATGGCTACACCTTC.

This clone was found a few times. The chain combines TRBV18 with TRBJ2-7; 8 bases map to TRBD1. V lost 3 bases to trimming and J lost 3 bases; unmatched junction nucleotides: 7. CDR3 length: 15 amino acids. Germline CDR1 is KGHSH and CDR2 is LQKENI. DNA of the CDR3: TGTGCCAGCTCACCGTCGACAGGGGTCGACTACGAGCAGTACTTC. Protein product: CASSPSTGVDYEQYF.